This passage covers 31 T cell receptor beta chains from one sample sequenced in a study of molecular identifiers for immune sequencing clone quantification. Each CDR3 protein gets one entry after TCRdb re-called the PCR reads with MiXCR. Among around 480,000 distinct CDR3 sequences listed, around a fifth were seen once. The material sequenced was naive CD8+ T cells from blood, with Jurkat cell RNA spiked in. Subset defined: FACS-sorted CD8+CD4-CCR7+CD45RA+ naive T cells. The receptors here all came from a human donor in good health. Some libraries in this study had Jurkat cell RNA spiked in.

This clonotype was found many times. The V gene is TRBV7-2, the J gene TRBJ2-1; no reliable D call. The CDR3 runs to 16 residues. In germline, CDR1 is SGHTA, CDR2 FQGNSA. The V end lost 2 bases, the J end lost 3 bases, and 14 bases lay between the germline ends. The CDR3 reads CASSLNPVTVYNEQFF. For the CDR3, the DNA is TGTGCCAGCAGCTTAAACCCGGTGACTGTCTACAATGAGCAGTTCTTC.

With regard to this clonotype: A much larger clone differs from this one at a single base, so this may be a read error. The chain employs TRBV6-5 and TRBJ2-7, with D perhaps TRBD2 (6 bases). Per germline, CDR1 MNHEY and CDR2 SVGAGI. The CDR3 is 13 residues long. CDR3 residues: CAGSRDFPYEQYF. The CDR3, as DNA: TGTGCCGGCAGTCGGGACTTCCCCTACGAGCAGTACTTC.

This clonotype was detected many times. The V and J genes are TRBV28 and TRBJ2-7; 8 bases map to TRBD2. The CDR3 has 14 amino acids. Germline CDR1 and CDR2: MDHEN and SYDVKM. Germline trimming cut 8 bases from V and 4 bases from J; bases unmatched to any gene: 10. The CDR3 region has the DNA TGTGCCAGCTCTTCCGGGGGGGGGGATTACGAGCAGTACTTC. Translation: CASSSGGGDYEQYF.

This clonotype occurred a few times. Mismatch with germline at one junction end may stem from a read error. The chain couples TRBV5-4 to TRBJ2-7, with D possibly being TRBD1 (6 bases). Germline assignment: CDR1 SGHNT and CDR2 YYREEE (reference sequence). The CDR3 totals 12 residues. In DNA form, the CDR3 reads TGTGCCAGCAGGAGAGGGGGTTGGGTGTTGGGCTTC. Translation gives CASRRGGWVLGF.

This clonotype was observed a handful of times. The chain carries TRBV4-2 and TRBJ2-7; D unresolved. CDR1 is LGHNA and CDR2 is YNFKEQ in the germline V gene. The CDR3 totals 15 residues. V gave up 0 bases and J gave up 5 bases, with 14 bases separating them. CDR3 DNA: TGTGCCAGCAGCCAAGACGTGACCGGCGGAGACGAGCAGTACTTC. It codes for CASSQDVTGGDEQYF.

The table lists this clonotype with many counts. This chain uses TRBV6-6 with TRBJ2-3; 8 bases are shared with TRBD1. The CDR3 extends over 15 amino acids. The germline V gene encodes CDR1 MNHNY and CDR2 SVGAGI (reference sequence). V shed 2 bases and J 3 bases; nucleotides not matched to a gene: 4. CDR3 amino acids: CASSYADRVTDTQYF. As DNA, the CDR3 is TGTGCCAGCAGTTACGCGGACAGGGTGACAGATACGCAGTATTTT.

This clonotype was counted ten times or more. V gene TRBV7-2 combines with J gene TRBJ2-5, with TRBD1 matching 7 bases. The CDR3 has 14 residues. Germline CDR1 and CDR2: SGHTA and FQGNSA. V was pared by 5 bases and J by 5 bases, with 8 bases of the junction left unmatched. The CDR3 sequence is CASSADRAYETQYF. Written as DNA, the CDR3 is TGTGCCAGCAGCGCAGACAGGGCGTATGAGACCCAGTACTTC. The entire variable domain, with the rest obtained from reference TRBV7-2 and TRBJ2-5, is as follows: GAGVSQSPSNKVTEKGKDVELRCDPISGHTALYWYRQSLGQGLEFLIYFQGNSAPDKSGLPSDRFSAERTGGSVSTLTIQRTQQEDSAVYLCASSADRAYETQYFGPGTRLLVL.

Comment on this clonotype: Just one base apart from a much larger clone, this may be a read error. V is TRBV3-1 and J is TRBJ1-5; D unclear. The germline V gene encodes CDR1 LGHDT and CDR2 YNNKEL (reference sequence). This CDR3 is built from 14 residues. As DNA, the CDR3 is TGTGCCAGCAGCTCCGGAAATAGCAATCAGCCCCCGCATTTT. Residues: CASSSGNSNQPPHF. Full variable domain (remainder filled in from reference TRBV3-1 and TRBJ1-5): DTAVSQTPKYLVTQMGNDKSIKCEQNLGHDTMYWYKQDSKKFLKIMFSYNNKELIINETVPNRFSPKSPDKAHLNLHINSLELGDSAVYFCASSSGNSNQPPHFGDGTRLSIL.

This chain joins TRBV4-1 and TRBJ1-1, with TRBD1 matching over 7 bases. The CDR3 totals 16 residues. Germline-derived CDR1 and CDR2 are MGHRA and YSYEKL. The ends lost 1 base at V and 8 bases at J; junction bases unmatched: 13. The CDR3 DNA follows: TGCGCCAGCAGCCAAGTCATAGCGACAGGGCTCCTCGAAGCTTTCTTT. As protein: CASSQVIATGLLEAFF.

The rearrangement links TRBV3-1 to TRBJ1-3; D not certain. This CDR3 is built from 17 residues. CDR1 is LGHDT and CDR2 is YNNKEL in the germline V gene (reference sequence). Trimming cost V 0 bases and J 2 bases, with 14 bases left between them. The CDR3 coding sequence is TGTGCCAGCAGCCAAGACACTGTGGACTCTCCTGGAAACACCATATATTTT. Translating gives CASSQDTVDSPGNTIYF.

V gene TRBV6-5 combines with J gene TRBJ1-1; tentative D call: TRBD1 (6 bases). Trimming shortened V by 6 bases and J by 12 bases, and 17 bases separated the two germline ends. The CDR3 covers 12 residues. Germline V gene data show CDR1 as MNHEY and CDR2 as SVGAGI. The CDR3 loop is CASSPFAGETFF. For the CDR3, the DNA is TGTGCCAGCAGCCCCTTCGCAGGGGAAACTTTCTTT.

This clonotype was picked up many times. The J gene is TRBJ2-3, the V gene TRBV12-3 or TRBV12-4; 10 nucleotides match TRBD1. V shed 6 bases, J shed 5 bases, and the junction held 8 bases outside the gene matches. This CDR3 region has 15 residues. This chain's CDR3 is CASRPGQGSQDTQYF. Written as DNA, the CDR3 is TGTGCCAGCAGGCCGGGACAGGGGTCACAAGATACGCAGTATTTT.

This clonotype was counted many times. The rearrangement uses TRBV6-1 and TRBJ2-7, with TRBD2 matching over 12 bases. This CDR3 is built from 14 residues. V shed 1 base and J 5 bases; nucleotides not matched to a gene: 0. Per the germline V gene, CDR1 is MNHNS and CDR2 is SASEGT. As DNA, the CDR3 is TGTGCCAGCAGTGAAGGACTAGCGGGGGACGAGCAGTACTTC. Translating gives CASSEGLAGDEQYF.

This clonotype was detected only a few times. The V and J genes are TRBV30 and TRBJ1-5; TRBD1 aligns across 7 bases. Germline V gene sequence: CDR1 GTSNPN, CDR2 SVGIG (reference sequence). V lost 3 bases and J lost 6; bases outside the gene matches: 11. This CDR3 spans 15 amino acids. CDR3 DNA: TGTGCCTGGAGCGTATGGACAGGTGGTAGTCAGCCCCAGCATTTT. Its protein product is CAWSVWTGGSQPQHF.

V and J are TRBV20-1 and TRBJ2-2; D not certain. The V gene lost 6 bases and the J gene lost 1 base, with 9 bases spanning the gap. The germline gives CDR1 DFQATT, CDR2 SNEGSKA (reference sequence). CDR3 length: 13 amino acids. CDR3 nucleotides: TGCAGTGCGAGTGTCGAGAACACCGGGGAGCTGTTTTTT. Encoded protein: CSASVENTGELFF.

This clonotype was detected a few times. V and J are TRBV12-3 or TRBV12-4 and TRBJ2-5, with D possibly matching TRBD2 (6 bases). The length of the CDR3 is 15 residues. V was pared by 4 bases and J by 4 bases, with 16 bases between. The CDR3 coding sequence is TGTGCCAGCAGTTCCCCGGGCCTCGGGGGAGAGACCCAGTACTTC. Translation gives CASSSPGLGGETQYF.

This chain joins TRBV3-1 and TRBJ2-7, with 9 bases fitting TRBD1. Germline CDR1 reads LGHDT; CDR2 reads YNNKEL (reference sequence). CDR3 length: 15 amino acids. Unmatched junction bases numbered 9, after V lost 4 bases and J lost 5 bases. The CDR3 DNA is TGTGCCAGCAGCCTGCTGGGACAGGGAGGCCACGAGCAGTACTTC. Amino acid sequence: CASSLLGQGGHEQYF.

In DNA form, the CDR3 reads TGTGCCAGCAGCTTAATGGGGGGAAGCAATCAGCCCCAGCATTTT. Its translation: CASSLMGGSNQPQHF. The gene calls are TRBV7-3 and TRBJ1-5, with a possible D match to TRBD1 (5 bases). The CDR3 is 15 residues long. The V end was cut by 1 base, the J end by 1 base, with 8 bases between. Germline CDR1 is SGHTA and CDR2 is FQGTGA. The full variable domain, completed using reference TRBV7-3 and TRBJ1-5, is GAGVSQTPSNKVTEKGKYVELRCDPISGHTALYWYRQSLGQGPEFLIYFQGTGAADDSGLPNDRFFAVRPEGSVSTLKIQRTERGDSAVYLCASSLMGGSNQPQHFGDGTRLSIL.

The chain couples TRBV4-2 to TRBJ1-6, with a possible D match to TRBD1 (5 bases). V lost 3 bases and J 1 base, leaving 16 bases between the germline ends. The CDR3 length is 18 residues. Germline V gene sequence: CDR1 LGHNA, CDR2 YNFKEQ. Here the CDR3 reads CASSQVGGRGSYNSPLHF. In DNA, the CDR3 is TGTGCCAGCAGCCAGGTCGGCGGAAGGGGATCCTATAATTCACCCCTCCACTTT.

This clonotype was detected a few times. V and J are TRBV19 and TRBJ1-4, with D perhaps matching TRBD1 (6 bases). The CDR3 runs to 14 residues. Germline loops: CDR1 LNHDA, CDR2 SQIVND (reference sequence). Trimming cost V 1 base and J 8 bases, with 11 bases left between them. The CDR3 is CASSIVGGAEKLFF. In DNA form, the CDR3 reads TGTGCCAGTAGTATAGTGGGGGGCGCGGAAAAACTGTTTTTT.

This clonotype has a count of ten or more. The rearrangement uses TRBV29-1 and TRBJ2-7; 7 bases are shared with TRBD2. CDR1 is SQVTM, CDR2 ANQGSEA, per germline. CDR3 size: 12 residues. The ends lost 4 bases at V and 4 bases at J; junction bases unmatched: 4. This CDR3 is CSVVGGEYEQYF. CDR3 DNA sequence: TGCAGCGTTGTTGGGGGGGAGTACGAGCAGTACTTC.

There are many counts of this clonotype. The chain joins TRBV7-9 to TRBJ2-7, with D possibly being TRBD1 (6 bases). V lost 4 bases and J 4 bases, leaving 11 bases between the germline ends. The CDR3 contains 13 residues. Germline V gene lookup returns CDR1 SEHNR and CDR2 FQNEAQ (reference sequence). Here the CDR3 reads CASSSGQNYEQYF. The CDR3 nucleotides read TGTGCCAGCAGCTCGGGACAAAATTACGAGCAGTACTTC.

At least ten counts were recorded for this clonotype. V gene TRBV6-5 combines with J gene TRBJ2-6, with a possible D match to TRBD2 (6 bases). Germline lookup yields CDR1 MNHEY and CDR2 SVGAGI. The CDR3 has 15 residues. V lost 2 bases and J lost 1, with 6 bases in between. As DNA, the CDR3 is TGTGCCAGCAGTTACGGAGGGTCTGGGGCCAACGTCCTGACTTTC. As protein: CASSYGGSGANVLTF.

This clonotype was detected only once. An end of the junction does not agree with germline; a read error may underlie this. This sequence joins TRBV6-1 and TRBJ2-7, with D unclear. This CDR3 has 13 amino acids. The V gene's germline CDR1 is MNHNS and CDR2 SASEGT. CDR3 bases: TGTGCCAGCAGTGAAGAAAACCACTACGAGCAGTGCTTC. Protein sequence: CASSEENHYEQCF.

Concerning this clonotype itself: Relative to the germline gene, one junction end is altered; a read error may explain this. Here the CDR3 reads CASSSGTSGSLLTDAQYF. The CDR3, as DNA: TGTGCCAGCAGTTCCGGGACTAGCGGGAGCCTCCTCACAGATGCGCAGTATTTT. The chain recombines TRBV6-6 with TRBJ2-3; 14 positions agree with TRBD2. The CDR3 contains 18 residues. Germline V gene data show CDR1 as MNHNY and CDR2 as SVGAGI (reference sequence).

In its sample, this clonotype was seen many times. CDR3 sequence reads: CASSYSEGDTEAFF. CDR3 DNA sequence: TGTGCCAGCAGTTACTCCGAGGGGGACACTGAAGCTTTCTTT. The rearrangement joins TRBV6-5 to TRBJ1-1, with D tentatively TRBD1 (6 bases). This CDR3 has 14 amino acids. Trimming took 0 bases from V and 3 from J, leaving 8 bases between them. Germline V gene data show CDR1 as MNHEY and CDR2 as SVGAGI.

This clonotype was counted a few times. The chain is built from TRBV12-3 or TRBV12-4 and TRBJ2-2; TRBD2 agrees at 8 bases. This CDR3 region has 14 residues. The V segment lost 7 bases and the J segment 7 bases; nucleotides outside the gene matches: 8. CDR3 residues: CASNPGGIHGELFF. CDR3 DNA sequence: TGTGCCAGCAATCCGGGAGGGATTCACGGGGAGCTGTTTTTT.

This chain links TRBV5-4 with TRBJ1-1, with D perhaps TRBD1 (6 bases). CDR1 and CDR2 (germline): SGHNT, YYREEE (reference sequence). V was pared by 4 bases and J by 10 bases, with 17 bases between. The CDR3 covers 13 residues. CDR3 protein: CASSPQGLPSAFF. DNA for the CDR3: TGTGCCAGCAGCCCTCAGGGGTTACCGTCAGCTTTCTTT.

Concerning this clonotype itself: An end of the junction does not agree with germline; a read error may underlie this. CDR3 loop: CASGYSLEGTNTGELFF. CDR3 nucleotides: TGTGCCAGCGGTTACTCCTTGGAGGGGACGAACACCGGGGAGCTGTTTTTT. V is TRBV6-5 and J is TRBJ2-2, with D possibly matching TRBD2 (6 bases). CDR1 is MNHEY, CDR2 SVGAGI, per germline. The CDR3 extends over 17 amino acids.

Many counts were recorded for this clonotype. CDR3 DNA sequence: TGCGCCAGCCCCCGCGGGACCAATTTAGGGGAGACCCAGTACTTC. Translated: CASPRGTNLGETQYF. The V call is TRBV23-1, the J call TRBJ2-5, with D tentatively TRBD2 (6 bases). TRBV23-1 is designated an ORF whose function remains uncertain. Trimming shortened V by 8 bases and J by 5 bases, and 21 bases separated the two germline ends. This CDR3 is 15 amino acids long.

V gene TRBV13 combines with J gene TRBJ2-5; 12 nucleotides align to TRBD1. Trimming at V came to 5 bases and at J to 6 bases, leaving 10 bases not matched to a gene. The CDR3 loop spans 16 amino acids. Germline values: CDR1 PRHDT, CDR2 FYEKMQ (reference sequence). CDR3 sequence reads: CASSTPGTGGLKTQYF. The CDR3 bases are TGTGCCAGCAGCACCCCCGGGACAGGGGGCTTGAAGACCCAGTACTTC.